The T cell receptor (beta chain) under discussion was sequenced for a study of T cells after posttransplantation cyclophosphamide. Broader study findings: TRB clonality was highly associated with recipient CMV seropositivity and reactivation. Tissue-infiltrating T cells from skin or gut overlapped little with blood T cells. Later blood repertoires were often dominated by clones from the donor CD8+ memory compartment.

Clones were read by immunoSEQ multiplex PCR, and TCRdb kept only the in-frame ones, dropping some. This sample has about 30,000 clones, with 91% found just once. This CDR3 region has 14 residues. Germline V gene sequence: CDR1 SGHRS, CDR2 YFSETQ. Deletions cut 0 bases from V and 0 bases from J, with 7 bases between. For this clone: Its antigen remains unidentified.

Cells defined as naive were viable CD3+CD4+ or CD3+CD8+ and CCR7+CD45RA+CD45RO-CD95-CD27+CD28+. The related graft donor's blood sample was taken on the day of bone marrow donation. The chain combines TRBV5-1 with TRBJ2-7; possibly TRBD2 for D (6 bases). The TCR originated in a young man in good health and a related stem cell transplant donor. Sequenced material: naive CD4+ T cells sorted from blood. The CDR3, as DNA: TGCGCCAGCAGCTTGGACGGGAGCTCCTACGAGCAGTACTTC. Amino acid sequence: CASSLDGSSYEQYF.